This is a list of T cell receptor beta chains from one sample in a study of blood T cell repertoires in COVID-19. The protocol was immunoSEQ multiplex PCR, while the TCRdb copy is restricted to in-frame clones and leaves out a portion. This repertoire shows around 220,000 clones, 80% to 85% found once; its top ten account for roughly 8.2%. Sequences were obtained from peripheral blood. These receptors all stem from an elderly woman with COVID-19, enrolled during active disease. CDR3s include the opening cysteine and the closing phenylalanine or tryptophan. The D gene is left open where the match is weak. Clone sizes are given selectively: once, few, many, or a class where the clone is expanded.

>NA|TRBD2|TRBV5-1|TRBJ2-1
TGCGCCAGCAGCCCGCTAGCGGGGGGATACAATGAGCAGTTCTTC
CASSPLAGGYNEQFF
>once|TRBD2|TRBV5-5|TRBJ2-6
TGTGCCAGCAGCCGGGGAGGGGCTGGGGCCAACGTCCTGACTTTC
CASSRGGAGANVLTF
>NA|NA|TRBV2|TRBJ1-1
TGTGCCAGCAGTGAACTGGGGAGAAACACTGAAGCTTTCTTT
CASSELGRNTEAFF
>NA|NA|TRBV4-1|TRBJ1-2
TGCGCCAGCAGCCAATCAGACTATGGCTACACCTTC
CASSQSDYGYTF
>NA|TRBD2|TRBV27|TRBJ2-7
TGTGCCAGCAGTTCAAGGACTAGCGGTACCTACGAGCAGTACTTC
CASSSRTSGTYEQYF
>few|NA|TRBV6-5|TRBJ1-5
TGTGCCAGCAGTTACTCCGGGGGCAATCAGCCCCAGCATTTT
CASSYSGGNQPQHF
>NA|TRBD1|TRBV19|TRBJ1-1
TGTGCCAGTAGTCTAACTCAGACAGGGACAGAAGCTTTCTTT
CASSLTQTGTEAFF
>NA|NA|TRBV3-1/TRBV3-2|TRBJ2-1
TGTGCCACCGGTTTGGATGAGCAGTTCTTC
CATGLDEQFF
>NA|TRBD1|TRBV19|TRBJ2-3
TGTGCCAGTGGGACAGGGTGGACAGATACGCAGTATTTT
CASGTGWTDTQYF
>NA|TRBD2|TRBV29-1|TRBJ2-1
TGCAGCGTTACCGTGGGACTAGCGGGAGCCTACAATGAGCAGTTCTTC
CSVTVGLAGAYNEQFF
>NA|TRBD1|TRBV5-1|TRBJ2-5
TGCGCCAGCAGCTCGAGACCTGGGCAAGCAGGGGGAGAGACCCAGTACTTC
CASSSRPGQAGGETQYF
>NA|NA|TRBV27|TRBJ2-1
TGTGCCAGCAGTTCCGGACTCGCCTCCTACAATGAGCAGTTCTTC
CASSSGLASYNEQFF
>NA|NA|TRBV12-3/TRBV12-4|TRBJ1-2
TGTGCCAGCTCCTGGGGGGATACTGGCTACACCTTC
CASSWGDTGYTF
>NA|NA|TRBV30|TRBJ1-1
TGTGCCTGGAGTTACGCAGGGTTGAACACTGAAGCTTTCTTT
CAWSYAGLNTEAFF
>many|NA|TRBV7-9|TRBJ1-1
TGTGCCAGCAGCCGCGGGGGGGCTGAAGCTTTCTTT
CASSRGGAEAFF
>NA|TRBD1|TRBV5-1|TRBJ1-6
TGCGCCAGCAGCTTGGGGGGGACAGCTTATTCACCCCTCCACTTT
CASSLGGTAYSPLHF
>NA|NA|TRBV7-2|TRBJ2-3
TGTGCCAGCAGCTCCCTTTACACAGATACGCAGTATTTT
CASSSLYTDTQYF
>few|NA|TRBV20-1|TRBJ2-5
TGCAGTGCTAGTCAGGGGTGGGTCCAAGAGACCCAGTACTTC
CSASQGWVQETQYF
>NA|NA|TRBV11-2|TRBJ2-5
TGTGCCAGCAGCTTAGGGTGGGCGGGATCTGGGACCCAGTACTTC
CASSLGWAGSGTQYF
>NA|NA|TRBV2|TRBJ2-7
TGTGCCAGCAGTGACCCCGTCTCCGAGCAGTACTTC
CASSDPVSEQYF
>once|NA|TRBV4-1|TRBJ2-4
TGCGCCAGCAGCGGGAGGGGGGCTCAGTACTTC
CASSGRGAQYF
>NA|TRBD1|TRBV5-1|TRBJ2-3
TGCGCCAGCAGCTTGGGGCGGACAGGATCCACAGATACGCAGTATTTT
CASSLGRTGSTDTQYF
>NA|NA|TRBV27|TRBJ2-2
TGTGCCAGCACCTGGGACTGGGCTAACGCGAACACCGGGGAGCTGTTTTTT
CASTWDWANANTGELFF
>NA|NA|TRBV2|TRBJ1-5
TGTGCCAGCAAGGCAGGGGATAGCAATCAGCCCCAGCATTTT
CASKAGDSNQPQHF
>NA|NA|TRBV24-1|TRBJ2-6
TGTGCCACCAGTGACCCTAGCTCTGGGGCCAACGTCCTGACTTTC
CATSDPSSGANVLTF
>NA|NA|TRBV7-9|TRBJ2-6
TGTGCCAGCAGCTTGGGAGTTGGGGCCAACGTCCTGACTTTC
CASSLGVGANVLTF
>NA|TRBD1|TRBV11-3|TRBJ1-1
TGTGCCAGCAGCTTAGGGCGGACAGGAGAAGCTTTCTTT
CASSLGRTGEAFF
>NA|TRBD1|TRBV25-1|TRBJ1-2
TGTGCCAGCAGTGAACCGGGACAGGGGGCGCTGGGCTACACCTTC
CASSEPGQGALGYTF
>NA|TRBD1|TRBV5-1|TRBJ1-1
TGCGCCAGCAGCTCCGGGACAGCGAACACTGAAGCTTTCTTT
CASSSGTANTEAFF
>NA|NA|TRBV5-6|TRBJ1-2
TGTGCCAGCAGCGACGATGGGGGCCCCCGAATCGGCTACACCTTC
CASSDDGGPRIGYTF
>NA|NA|TRBV10-3|TRBJ2-1
TGTGCCATCAGTGACCAACAGGGCACCTACAATGAGCAGTTCTTC
CAISDQQGTYNEQFF